This entry describes one T cell receptor beta chain. Its antigen remains unidentified. Vbeta (60) and Jbeta (13) primers were used in the PCR. Some clones are missing from TCRdb's copy, which holds only in-frame ones; the method was immunoSEQ multiplex PCR. The profile shows around 140,000 clones, roughly 77% of them singletons. This entry comes from a study of cytomegalovirus exposure and HLA in healthy donors. Findings and caveats of the study: The study assumed roughly uniform donor sequencing depth for presence/absence analyses. Relative to equally common others, HLA-associated TCR beta chains showed greater clonal expansion in a later analysis. In a later analysis, at a false discovery rate of 0.05, 16,951 TCR beta sequences matched HLA alleles. Through in vitro validation, a few CMV-associated chains were shown to be specific for CMV antigens.

CDR3 length equals 12 residues. V lost 5 bases to trimming and J lost 8 bases, with 9 bases between them. Germline V gene data show CDR1 as LNHDA and CDR2 as SQIVND (reference sequence). The V call is TRBV19, the J call TRBJ1-4, with D unclear. The sample comprised PBMCs. This TCR was recovered from a man in his forties in good health and CMV-seronegative. The CDR3 DNA reads as TGTGCCAGTAGTGCGAACTCCGAAAAACTGTTTTTT. Its translation is CASSANSEKLFF.